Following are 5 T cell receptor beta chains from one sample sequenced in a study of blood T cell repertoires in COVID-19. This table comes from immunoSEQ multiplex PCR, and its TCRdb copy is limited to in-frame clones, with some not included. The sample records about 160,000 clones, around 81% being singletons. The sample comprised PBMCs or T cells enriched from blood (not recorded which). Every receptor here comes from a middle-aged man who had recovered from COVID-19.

The CDR3 DNA follows: TGCACCAGCAGCCAAGGTCCTTTACTAGCGGGGGGGCCGGATACGCAGTATTTT. This translates into CTSSQGPLLAGGPDTQYF. The chain has TRBV1 and TRBJ2-3; the table gives TRBD2 as D, unverified against the DNA. TRBV1 is listed as a pseudogene. The CDR3 length is 18 residues.

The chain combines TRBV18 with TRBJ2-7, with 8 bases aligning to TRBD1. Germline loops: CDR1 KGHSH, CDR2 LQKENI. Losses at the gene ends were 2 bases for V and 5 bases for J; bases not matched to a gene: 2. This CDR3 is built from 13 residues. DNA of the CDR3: TGTGCCAGCTCACCAAACAGGGGGAACGAGCAGTACTTC. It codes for CASSPNRGNEQYF.

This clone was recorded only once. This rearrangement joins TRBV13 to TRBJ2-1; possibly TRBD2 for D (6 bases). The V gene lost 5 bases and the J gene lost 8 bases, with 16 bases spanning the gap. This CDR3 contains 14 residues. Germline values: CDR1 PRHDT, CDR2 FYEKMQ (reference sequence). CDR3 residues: CASSPGGVLHEQFF. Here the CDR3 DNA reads TGTGCCAGCAGCCCCGGCGGGGTTCTCCATGAGCAGTTCTTC.

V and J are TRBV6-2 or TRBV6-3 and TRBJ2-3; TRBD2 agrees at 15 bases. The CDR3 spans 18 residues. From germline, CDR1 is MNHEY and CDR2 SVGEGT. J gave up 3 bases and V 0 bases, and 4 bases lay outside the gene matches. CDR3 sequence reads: CASSYSTGLAGGTDTQYF. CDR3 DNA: TGTGCCAGCAGTTACTCCACCGGACTAGCGGGGGGGACAGATACGCAGTATTTT.

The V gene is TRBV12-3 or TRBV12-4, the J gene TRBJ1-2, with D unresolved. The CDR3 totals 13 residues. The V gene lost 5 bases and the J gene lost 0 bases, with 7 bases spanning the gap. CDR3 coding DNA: TGTGCCAGCAGTCCCAGTCCTAACTATGGCTACACCTTC. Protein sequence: CASSPSPNYGYTF.